One and the same sample provided the 5 T cell receptor beta chains below, sequenced in a study of T cells in Graves' hyperthyroidism and ophthalmopathy. Amplified regions were TCR beta CDR3 sequences from RNA transcripts. The study used the HTBI primer set for a first-round RT-PCR of the TCR CDR3. TCRdb recomputed calls from the multiplex PCR reads with MiXCR, one row per CDR3 protein. The sample contains approximately 430,000 distinct CDR3 sequences, 15% to 18% of which appear only once. Sequences were obtained from blood. The receptors derive from a woman between 18 and 29 years old with Graves' hyperthyroidism.

This clonotype was observed many times. CDR3 amino acids: CASSELTSGRISEQFF. In nucleotides, the CDR3 is TGTGCCAGCAGTGAATTGACTAGCGGGAGAATTAGTGAGCAGTTCTTC. The chain is built from TRBV6-1 and TRBJ2-1; 12 positions agree with TRBD2. CDR1 MNHNS and CDR2 SASEGT come from the germline V gene. The CDR3 sequence is 16 residues long. V dropped 2 bases and J dropped 9; count of bases not matched to a gene: 8.

This clonotype came up many times. The V call is TRBV18, the J call TRBJ2-7; D call uncertain. The CDR3 has 16 amino acids. Germline CDR1 reads KGHSH; CDR2 reads LQKENI. The V gene lost 2 bases and the J gene lost 1 base, with 15 bases spanning the gap. The CDR3 DNA reads as TGTGCCAGCTCACCAGAGAGTTACCCCATGTCCTACGAGCAGTACTTC. This sequence encodes CASSPESYPMSYEQYF. Combining the CDR3 with reference TRBV18 and TRBJ2-7 gives the whole variable domain NAGVMQNPRHLVRRRGQEARLRCSPMKGHSHVYWYRQLPEEGLKFMVYLQKENIIDESGMPKERFSAEFPKEGPSILRIQQVVRGDSAAYFCASSPESYPMSYEQYFGPGTRLTVT.

This clonotype occurred many times. CDR3 DNA: TGTGCCAGCACCCTCATGGACGGAATCAATCAGCCCCAGCATTTT. Translation: CASTLMDGINQPQHF. This chain uses TRBV28 with TRBJ1-5; unclear D gene. Germline values: CDR1 MDHEN, CDR2 SYDVKM. The CDR3 is 15 residues long. Trimming pared 7 bases from V and 3 bases from J, leaving 16 bases between.

J is TRBJ2-2 and V is TRBV6-1; maybe TRBD2 (6 bases). V shed 5 bases and J shed 0 bases, with 16 bases lying between them. Germline V CDR1 and CDR2: MNHNS, SASEGT. The CDR3 totals 17 residues. The CDR3 DNA reads TGTGCCAGCAGTCGACGCGGCGGGACTTCGAACACCGGGGAGCTGTTTTTT. Amino acids: CASSRRGGTSNTGELFF.

In this sample, this clonotype turned up a few times. J is TRBJ2-1 and V is TRBV10-3, with D possibly being TRBD2 (6 bases). V was trimmed by 3 bases and J by 8 bases, leaving 14 bases between them. The CDR3 consists of 14 residues. Germline CDR1 reads ENHRY; CDR2 reads SYGVKD. CDR3 DNA: TGTGCCATCAGTGACGAAATGAAGCGGGATGAGCAGTTCTTC. Protein sequence: CAISDEMKRDEQFF.